This T cell receptor (beta chain) emerged from a study of T cells in Graves' hyperthyroidism and ophthalmopathy. The V gene lost 3 bases and the J gene lost 2 bases, with 14 bases spanning the gap. The germline CDR1 and CDR2 sequences are SGHTA and FQGNSA. The CDR3 contains 16 residues. Findings and caveats of the study: The model made its ophthalmopathy prediction, and onset followed a median approximately six months later. The blood repertoire included most of the expanded thyroid clonotypes above 0.001.

Points on this clonotype: Its specificity is not known.

It was RNA transcripts that yielded the amplified TCR beta CDR3 regions. First-round RT-PCR targeting the TCR CDR3 was performed with the HTBI primer set. TCRdb recomputed calls from the multiplex PCR reads with MiXCR, one row per CDR3 protein. The repertoire includes 550,000 to 700,000 distinct CDR3 sequences, roughly 46% of them detected once, and under 20% sits in the top ten. The receptor was derived from an adult woman with Graves' disease, either hyperthyroidism or ophthalmopathy (not recorded which). The sequencing input was peripheral blood or thyroid tissue (not recorded which). The chain uses TRBV7-2 and TRBJ1-5, with a possible D match to TRBD1 (5 bases). The CDR3 nucleotides read TGTGCCAGCAGCTTGGCCGGAGGGGAGGGCAATCAGCCCCAGCATTTT. It codes for CASSLAGGEGNQPQHF.